This T cell receptor beta chain is from a study of OX40 agonist ivuxolimab in advanced cancers. At the level of the study: Of the participants, more than 35% had some prior anti-PD-1, anti-PD-L1 or anti-CTLA-4 therapy, which was allowed.

The protocol was immunoSEQ multiplex PCR, while the TCRdb copy is restricted to in-frame clones and leaves out a portion. The sample lists about 64,000 clones; about four fifths were seen once. A remark on this clone: Antigen specificity is unknown.

Excluded were patients having autoimmune disease history or systemic immunosuppression. Overall study results and limits: The study found among the lowest clonal expansion in partial responders at 0.1-3.0 mg/kg. Low normalized T-cell clonal expansion was additionally recorded for some nonresponders.

Germline CDR1 is SGHAT and CDR2 is FQDESV (reference sequence). The CDR3 is 13 amino acids. V lost 0 bases to trimming and J lost 3 bases, with 6 bases between them. The chain is built from TRBV11-1 and TRBJ2-7, with unresolved D. The receptor comes from an adult with an advanced solid tumor such as melanoma, head and neck, liver or kidney cancer. This material consisted of CD4+ or CD8+ T cells sorted from blood, taken in a trial of the OX40 agonist ivuxolimab. The CDR3 DNA reads TGTGCCAGCAGCTTAGCCCCTAACTACGAGCAGTACTTC. This gives the protein CASSLAPNYEQYF.